The 15 T cell receptor beta chains below were found in one sample sequenced in a study of CD8+ T cells in alopecia areata. cDNA serving as the sequencing template came from extracted, reverse transcribed RNA. The assay was immunoSEQ multiplex PCR, and TCRdb's table has in-frame clones only and misses some. The data show 80,000 to 100,000 clones, 44% seen once. Noted treatment: oral pan-JAK inhibitor, 5-10 mg twice daily. This specimen consisted of CD8+ T cells sorted from blood, obtained at week 24, from a patient treated with tofacitinib. The receptor source for this set is a human donor with alopecia areata.

A few counts support this clone. The V and J genes are TRBV4-3 and TRBJ2-7, with TRBD2 matching 8 bases. Unmatched junction bases numbered 11, after V lost 0 bases and J lost 10 bases. This CDR3 comprises 15 residues. Germline V gene data show CDR1 as LGHNA and CDR2 as YSLEER. CDR3 region: CASSQDGSGLVEQYF. DNA for the CDR3: TGCGCCAGCAGCCAAGACGGCTCGGGACTAGTTGAACAGTACTTC.

V and J are TRBV4-1 and TRBJ2-7; D may be TRBD1 (6 bases). Germline CDR1 and CDR2: MGHRA and YSYEKL. The CDR3 sequence is 15 residues long. V was trimmed by 4 bases and J by 5 bases, leaving 18 bases between them. The CDR3 sequence is CASSLTYGGENEQYF. The CDR3 DNA reads as TGCGCCAGCAGCCTGACGTATGGGGGCGAGAACGAGCAGTACTTC.

The J gene is TRBJ2-3, the V gene TRBV29-1, with TRBD2 matching 7 bases. Germline CDR1 is SQVTM and CDR2 is ANQGSEA. The V and J ends lost 6 bases and 13 bases, in that order; junction bases with no gene match: 7. CDR3 length equals 10 residues. This CDR3 is CSVFWGGEYF. The CDR3 nucleotides read TGCAGCGTATTTTGGGGAGGGGAGTATTTT.

This clone was detected only a few times. The chain has TRBV6-5 and TRBJ1-1, with D tentatively TRBD1 (5 bases). V gave up 0 bases and J gave up 2 bases, with 10 bases separating them. This CDR3 is 15 amino acids long. Germline loops: CDR1 MNHEY, CDR2 SVGAGI. The CDR3 bases are TGTGCCAGCAGTTACTCGGAGGGGCTAAACACTGAAGCTTTCTTT. Translated, it gives CASSYSEGLNTEAFF.

CDR3: CASSLVAATAFSGELFF. As DNA, the CDR3 is TGTGCCAGCAGCTTAGTAGCGGCAACTGCTTTTAGCGGGGAGCTGTTTTTT. J is TRBJ2-2 and V is TRBV7-6, with D tentatively TRBD2 (6 bases). Germline V gene sequence: CDR1 SGHVS, CDR2 FNYEAQ. The CDR3 totals 17 residues. V dropped 1 base and J dropped 7 bases, with 19 bases sitting between them.

The sample holds a few counts of this clone. CDR3 coding DNA: TGTGCCAGCAGCGTAGAAACAGGGATCTCCTACGAGCAGTACTTC. Amino acid sequence: CASSVETGISYEQYF. The rearrangement links TRBV9 to TRBJ2-7; TRBD1 is a possible D gene (6 bases). The length of the CDR3 is 15 residues. The V gene's germline CDR1 is SGDLS and CDR2 YYNGEE. Trimming stripped 0 bases from V and 0 bases from J, with 10 bases between.

The rearrangement joins TRBV6-1 to TRBJ2-7, with D uncertain. Germline values: CDR1 MNHNS, CDR2 SASEGT. Deletions cut 5 bases from V and 7 bases from J, with 15 bases between. CDR3 length: 13 amino acids. CDR3 region: CASSLTHPREQYF. CDR3 nucleotides: TGTGCCAGCAGTTTGACACACCCTAGGGAGCAGTACTTC.

The chain links TRBV9 to TRBJ2-5; possibly TRBD1 for D (7 bases). Deletions cut 4 bases from V and 5 bases from J, with 9 bases between. The CDR3 is 12 amino acids. Germline-derived CDR1 and CDR2 are SGDLS and YYNGEE. CDR3 protein: CASSSGGETQYF. The DNA for the CDR3 is TGTGCCAGCAGCTCAGGGGGGGAGACCCAGTACTTC.

V and J are TRBV4-2 and TRBJ1-2; D is unclear. Germline lookup yields CDR1 LGHNA and CDR2 YNFKEQ. Deletions cut 1 base from V and 6 bases from J, with 6 bases between. CDR3 length equals 12 residues. DNA for the CDR3: TGTGCCAGCAGCCAAGGGGCTCATGGCTACACCTTC. It encodes CASSQGAHGYTF.

This clone was counted between two and nine times. The V call is TRBV6-5, the J call TRBJ1-5; TRBD1 matches at 7 bases. CDR3 length: 16 amino acids. Germline CDR1 MNHEY, CDR2 SVGAGI. Losses at the gene ends were 0 bases for V and 0 bases for J; bases not matched to a gene: 2. CDR3 bases: TGTGCCAGCAGTTACTCGCGGACAGGTAGCAATCAGCCCCAGCATTTT. It specifies CASSYSRTGSNQPQHF.

Many counts were recorded for this clone. The chain recombines TRBV7-9 with TRBJ2-5; D not resolved. The germline V gene encodes CDR1 SEHNR and CDR2 FQNEAQ (reference sequence). The CDR3 totals 15 residues. The V and J ends lost 4 bases and 4 bases respectively, with 16 bases between them. CDR3 nucleotides: TGTGCCAGCAGCTCGCCCGTTGAGATTACAGAGACCCAGTACTTC. Translation: CASSSPVEITETQYF.

This chain connects TRBV9 to TRBJ2-2; 8 bases are a match to TRBD2. This CDR3 contains 15 residues. V gave up 4 bases and J gave up 7 bases; unmatched junction bases: 9. Germline-derived CDR1 and CDR2 are SGDLS and YYNGEE. CDR3 DNA: TGTGCCAGCAGCCCCCGGCCGGGACTAGACGGGGAGCTGTTTTTT. It specifies CASSPRPGLDGELFF.

This clone appeared a few times. The chain carries TRBV7-9 and TRBJ1-4; D is unclear. CDR1 and CDR2 from the germline V gene are SEHNR and FQNEAQ (reference sequence). The length of the CDR3 is 12 residues. Trimming removed 2 bases at V and 8 bases at J, with 6 bases between. In DNA form, the CDR3 reads TGTGCCAGCAGCTTATCTTACGAAAAACTGTTTTTT. As protein: CASSLSYEKLFF.

The chain is built from TRBV30 and TRBJ1-2; tentative D call: TRBD1 (6 bases). Germline lookup yields CDR1 GTSNPN and CDR2 SVGIG (reference sequence). V gave up 8 bases and J gave up 4 bases, with 11 bases separating them. The CDR3 spans 11 residues. Written as DNA, the CDR3 is TGTGCCCATGACAGGTCCTATGGCTACACCTTC. Translated, it gives CAHDRSYGYTF.

This clone has ten or more counts. The genes are TRBV4-1 and TRBJ1-1, with D possibly matching TRBD1 (5 bases). Trimming cost V 0 bases and J 6 bases, with 20 bases left between them. There are 17 residues in the CDR3. Germline CDR1 reads MGHRA; CDR2 reads YSYEKL. DNA of the CDR3: TGCGCCAGCAGCCAAGATATGGTTATTCCCCTGGGGGCTGAAGCTTTCTTT. This encodes CASSQDMVIPLGAEAFF.